The rows below give T cell receptor beta chains drawn from one sample of a study of lymphopenia after photon versus proton radiotherapy. Clones were read by immunoSEQ multiplex PCR, and TCRdb kept only the in-frame ones, dropping some. The sample holds about 17,000 clones, 92% seen once. The sequences come from peripheral blood, collected from a patient treated with photon-based radiotherapy. These receptors were collected from a woman aged 40 to 50 with cholangiocarcinoma. CDR3s include the opening cysteine and the closing phenylalanine or tryptophan. D genes are given only for firm matches. The size entry is marked missing in some rows and otherwise reads once, few, many or a size class.

V	J	size	D	DNA	CDR3
TRBV29-1	TRBJ1-1	NA	NA	TGCAGCGTAGACCCCCATGGGGGGCGTCGGACTGAAGCTTTCTTT	CSVDPHGGRRTEAFF
TRBV6-5	TRBJ2-1	NA	NA	TGTGCCAGCAGTGCGGGTAATGAGCAGTTCTTC	CASSAGNEQFF
TRBV28	TRBJ1-4	NA	NA	TGTGCCAGCAGCCAAACCCGGGTAGTGAGAGGTGAAAAACTGTTTTTT	CASSQTRVVRGEKLFF
TRBV2	TRBJ2-1	NA	TRBD2	TGTGCCAGCAGGCTGGGAGGGATCGATGAGCAGTTCTTC	CASRLGGIDEQFF
TRBV10-3	TRBJ1-6	NA	NA	TGTGCCATCAGTGGGAAACAGGGTGAATATAATTCACCCCTCCACTTT	CAISGKQGEYNSPLHF
TRBV7-3	TRBJ2-3	NA	TRBD1	TGTGCCAGCAGCTCCCCTCAGGGGGTAACTAGCACAGATACGCAGTATTTT	CASSSPQGVTSTDTQYF
TRBV5-1	TRBJ2-3	NA	TRBD1	TGCGCCAGCAGCCTAAACCGGACAGGGCTGTTAGAAGATACGCAGTATTTT	CASSLNRTGLLEDTQYF
TRBV16	TRBJ2-7	NA	NA	TGTGCCAGCAGCCAATCGGGGACTCCCTCGGGCTACGAGCAGTACTTC	CASSQSGTPSGYEQYF
TRBV19	TRBJ1-3	NA	NA	TGTGCCAGTGGAGATACACAGGCAGCTGGAAACACCATATATTTT	CASGDTQAAGNTIYF
TRBV30	TRBJ1-6	NA	NA	TGTGCCTGGAGTCCGACATATAATTCACCCCTCCACTTT	CAWSPTYNSPLHF
TRBV19	TRBJ1-2	NA	NA	TGTGCCAGTAGGGGAGTTTCTAACTATGGCTACACCTTC	CASRGVSNYGYTF
TRBV28	TRBJ1-2	NA	NA	TGTGCCAGCAGTTTTGGGATGGGGGGCCAGAACTATGGCTACACCTTC	CASSFGMGGQNYGYTF
TRBV5-4	TRBJ2-1	NA	TRBD1	TGTGCCAGCAGCTTGGATCGGGCAGGGGGCAATGAGCAGTTCTTC	CASSLDRAGGNEQFF
TRBV30	TRBJ2-7	NA	NA	TGTGCCTGGTCTGGGGCGAACTACGAGCAGTACTTC	CAWSGANYEQYF
TRBV1	TRBJ1-2	NA	NA	TGCACCAGCAGCCAAGATGACAGCAGGAAGTATGGCTACACCTTC	CTSSQDDSRKYGYTF
TRBV11-2	TRBJ1-6	NA	NA	TGTGCCAGCAGCTTAGCGGCAGGGTCACCCCTCCACTTT	CASSLAAGSPLHF
TRBV5-4	TRBJ2-5	NA	TRBD2	TGTGCCAGCAGCTTAGCGGGGGCCCAAGAGACCCAGTACTTC	CASSLAGAQETQYF
TRBV7-2	TRBJ2-7	once	TRBD2	TGTGCCAGCAGCCGAGACCAGACTAGCGTATTCTACGAGCAGTACTTC	CASSRDQTSVFYEQYF
TRBV5-5	TRBJ1-1	NA	TRBD1	TGTGCCAGCAGCTCCCGGACAGGTAACGTGTTGAACACTGAAGCTTTCTTT	CASSSRTGNVLNTEAFF
TRBV7-3	TRBJ1-1	NA	NA	TGTGCCAGCAGCTTAAACGGGAACACTGAAGCTTTCTTT	CASSLNGNTEAFF
TRBV7-2	TRBJ1-1	NA	NA	TGTGCCAGCAGCTTAGAATTGAACACTGAAGCTTTCTTT	CASSLELNTEAFF
TRBV7-9	TRBJ2-7	NA	TRBD2	TGTGCCAGCAGCCCCGGGACTAGCGGCTCCTACGAGCAGTACTTC	CASSPGTSGSYEQYF
TRBV13	TRBJ1-1	NA	NA	TGTGCCAGCAGCTTAGCGGGGGGGCGAGCTTTCTTT	CASSLAGGRAFF
TRBV12-1	TRBJ1-2	NA	NA	TGTGCCAGCAGCTCACGACAGGGTAGATTCCGAGGCTACACCTTC	CASSSRQGRFRGYTF
TRBV6-1	TRBJ1-5	once	NA	TGTGCCAGCAGTGAAGGTGGATGGGACGCTGGTAATCAGCCCCAGCATTTT	CASSEGGWDAGNQPQHF
TRBV20-1	TRBJ1-1	NA	NA	TGCAGTGCTAGTTCTTACAGTGAAGCTTTCTTT	CSASSYSEAFF
TRBV6-5	TRBJ1-6	NA	NA	TGTGCCAGCAGCAAAGGACGTCTGGATAATTCACCCCTCCACTTT	CASSKGRLDNSPLHF
TRBV7-9	TRBJ2-7	NA	TRBD1	TGTGCCAGCAGCTTGACAGGGGGGTTCAGCGAGCAGTACTTC	CASSLTGGFSEQYF
TRBV18	TRBJ1-2	NA	TRBD1	TGTGCCAGCTCACCAGACAGGGCGCGAGGCTATGGCTACACCTTC	CASSPDRARGYGYTF
TRBV2	TRBJ2-7	NA	NA	TGTGCCAGCAGCCAAATGGAGGGGGCCCACGAGCAGTACTTC	CASSQMEGAHEQYF
TRBV2	TRBJ1-2	NA	TRBD1	TGTGCCAGCAGTCCAAACAGGGGGGTGGAGGGCTACACCTTC	CASSPNRGVEGYTF
TRBV11-2	TRBJ2-5	NA	NA	TGTGCCAGCAGCTTCTCTCCTGGAGGTGGAGAGACCCAGTACTTC	CASSFSPGGGETQYF